This TCR beta chain derives from a study of blood T cell repertoires in COVID-19. Overall study context: Some COVID-19 samples were acute and others convalescent; all came from the United States, Italy and Spain.

Original processing methods: Reference gene primer amplification gave nucleated cell count estimates. Libraries were prepared by immunoSEQ multiplex PCR; TCRdb keeps only in-frame clonotypes and omits some of them. That table gives V, J and clone size, and the DNA gave D and trimming. The table has roughly 200,000 clones, 80% to 90% seen once. This CDR3 contains 14 residues. CDR1 is SGHVS, CDR2 FQNEAQ, per germline. The ends lost 2 bases at V and 5 bases at J; junction bases unmatched: 4. The rearrangement uses TRBV7-8 and TRBJ2-7; 9 bases align to TRBD1. The receptor was isolated from a middle-aged woman with acute COVID-19. The specimen was PBMCs or T cells enriched from blood (not recorded which). CDR3 DNA: TGTGCCAGCAGCTTATTGAACAGGGGGCACGAGCAGTACTTC. Translated: CASSLLNRGHEQYF.